Each of the 18 T cell receptor beta chains below was sequenced from the same sample in a study of graft-versus-host responses after intestinal transplantation. For these receptors, no antigen is known. Profiling relied on immunoSEQ multiplex PCR, and the TCRdb table lists in-frame clones only, not all of them. The sample has some 110,000 clones, more than 85% seen once. Source: unstimulated CD4+ T cells sorted from spleen or lymph node cells, taken before intestinal transplant. These TCRs come from a human donor who received an intestinal transplant.

About this clone itself: At one of its ends the junction is not consistent with the germline gene, which may arise from a read error. The rearrangement joins TRBV28 to TRBJ1-4, with D maybe TRBD1 (5 bases). CDR1 and CDR2 (germline): MDHEN, SYDVKM. The CDR3 covers 14 residues. As DNA, the CDR3 is TGTGCCACCAGTTCCAGGGCGATGAATGAAAAACTGTTTTTT. Translation gives CATSSRAMNEKLFF.

This chain uses TRBV7-9 with TRBJ2-1, with D maybe TRBD1 (6 bases). Germline V gives CDR1 SEHNR, CDR2 FQNEAQ (reference sequence). The V end was cut by 4 bases, the J end by 1 base, with 8 bases between. The CDR3 has 14 amino acids. The CDR3 protein is CASSSTGSYNEQFF. In DNA form, the CDR3 reads TGTGCCAGCAGCTCGACAGGTTCCTACAATGAGCAGTTCTTC.

The table lists this clone with a few counts. This chain connects TRBV5-5 to TRBJ1-6; 10 bases are a match to TRBD1. The germline V gene encodes CDR1 SGHKS and CDR2 YYEKEE (reference sequence). The CDR3 has 15 amino acids. After removal of 1 base from V and 10 bases from J, the junction contained 5 bases not matched to a gene. The CDR3 here is CASSLRGTGASPLHF. CDR3 bases: TGTGCCAGCAGCTTGCGTGGGACAGGGGCCTCACCCCTCCACTTT.

This clone showed up just once. This sequence joins TRBV5-1 and TRBJ2-7; D possibly corresponds to TRBD2 (6 bases). The CDR3 runs to 16 residues. V lost 0 bases and J 2 bases, leaving 15 bases between the germline ends. The germline V gene has CDR1 SGHRS and CDR2 YFSETQ. CDR3 in DNA: TGCGCCAGCAGCTTGGTCGCGGGGCAAGGCACCTACGAGCAGTACTTC. Protein: CASSLVAGQGTYEQYF.

This chain joins TRBV23-1 and TRBJ2-2; D unresolved. TRBV23-1 is sorted into the ORF group, with uncertain function. Trimming removed 0 bases from V and 2 bases from J, with 13 bases in between. This CDR3 comprises 17 residues. The CDR3 loop reads CASSQSSSNPNTGELFF. The CDR3 DNA reads as TGCGCCAGCAGTCAATCGAGCTCCAACCCTAACACCGGGGAGCTGTTTTTT.

This clone was observed a handful of times. The chain uses TRBV12-5 and TRBJ2-7; D gene ambiguous. CDR3 length equals 15 residues. CDR1 LGHNT and CDR2 FRNRAP come from the germline V gene. The V end lost 0 bases, the J end lost 5 bases, and 14 bases lay between the germline ends. The DNA for the CDR3 is TGTGCTAGTGGTTTGGTTGCAGGTACTAAAAACGAGCAGTACTTC. Protein product: CASGLVAGTKNEQYF.

This chain connects TRBV7-2 to TRBJ2-3, with 7 bases aligning to TRBD2. Germline loops: CDR1 SGHTA, CDR2 FQGNSA. V lost 2 bases to trimming and J lost 5 bases; unmatched junction nucleotides: 7. The CDR3 extends over 15 amino acids. The CDR3 is CASSLLAGVGDTQYF. The DNA for the CDR3 is TGTGCCAGCAGCTTACTCGCGGGAGTGGGAGATACGCAGTATTTT. The entire variable domain, with the rest obtained from reference TRBV7-2 and TRBJ2-3, is as follows: GAGVSQSPSNKVTEKGKDVELRCDPISGHTALYWYRQSLGQGLEFLIYFQGNSAPDKSGLPSDRFSAERTGGSVSTLTIQRTQQEDSAVYLCASSLLAGVGDTQYFGPGTRLTVL.

This chain uses TRBV7-9 with TRBJ2-3; D is tentatively TRBD1 or TRBD2 (6 bases each). V lost 0 bases, J lost 2 bases, and 9 bases lay in between. The germline gives CDR1 SEHNR, CDR2 FQNEAQ (reference sequence). The CDR3 covers 15 residues. CDR3 nucleotide sequence: TGTGCCAGCAGCTTAGCAGGGGGGAACACAGATACGCAGTATTTT. Translation gives CASSLAGGNTDTQYF. The full variable domain, rest sourced from reference TRBV7-9 and TRBJ2-3, is DTGVSQNPRHKITKRGQNVTFRCDPISEHNRLYWYRQTLGQGPEFLTYFQNEAQLEKSRLLSDRFSAERPKGSFSTLEIQRTEQGDSAMYLCASSLAGGNTDTQYFGPGTRLTVL.

This clone was detected only a few times. The chain carries TRBV10-3 and TRBJ2-5; 8 bases line up with TRBD1. V lost 4 bases and J lost 5; bases outside the gene matches: 9. This CDR3 region has 15 residues. CDR1 is ENHRY and CDR2 is SYGVKD in the germline V gene. The CDR3 DNA is TGTGCCATCAGTGGCGGACAGGGCCGTGGCGAGACCCAGTACTTC. It is translated as CAISGGQGRGETQYF.

This clone showed up just a few times. The chain employs TRBV5-1 and TRBJ2-5, with TRBD1 matching 7 bases. The CDR3 has 15 amino acids. Germline CDR1 SGHRS, CDR2 YFSETQ. The V gene end was trimmed by 5 bases and the J gene end by 2 bases; junction bases not matched to a gene: 9. The CDR3 region has the DNA TGCGCCAGCAGTGTGATGGGACAGCTTCAAGAGACCCAGTACTTC. Protein: CASSVMGQLQETQYF.

To note about this clone: The sample holds other DNA sequences that translate to the same CDR3. V gene TRBV5-1 combines with J gene TRBJ2-1; TRBD2 agrees at 10 bases. The trim removed 5 bases at V and 7 bases at J, leaving 15 bases unmatched. The length of the CDR3 is 17 residues. In germline, CDR1 is SGHRS, CDR2 YFSETQ. The CDR3 is CASRDTRAGGLLNEQFF. The CDR3 coding sequence is TGCGCCAGCAGAGATACCCGAGCGGGGGGGCTGTTAAATGAGCAGTTCTTC.

The chain couples TRBV29-1 to TRBJ2-5; the D gene is possibly TRBD2 (5 bases). Trimming removed 7 bases at V and 3 bases at J, with 12 bases between. Germline V lookup: CDR1 SQVTM, CDR2 ANQGSEA. The CDR3 length is 12 residues. CDR3 protein: CSGGRQKETQYF. In DNA form, the CDR3 reads TGCAGCGGTGGGAGACAAAAAGAGACCCAGTACTTC.

The chain recombines TRBV5-4 with TRBJ2-3; 8 positions match TRBD2. CDR1 is SGHNT and CDR2 is YYREEE in the germline V gene (reference sequence). This CDR3 contains 16 residues. V shed 2 bases and J 4 bases; nucleotides not matched to a gene: 9. In DNA, the CDR3 is TGTGCCAGCAGCTTACCGGGACTAGACAGGTCAGATACGCAGTATTTT. Its protein is CASSLPGLDRSDTQYF.

The chain recombines TRBV28 with TRBJ1-6, with D unresolved. Trimming left V 4 bases short and J 3 bases short, with 4 bases between. This CDR3 is 13 amino acids long. CDR1 and CDR2 (germline): MDHEN, SYDVKM. In DNA, the CDR3 is TGTGCCAGCAGTTACAGCTATAATTCACCCCTCCACTTT. It translates to CASSYSYNSPLHF.

J is TRBJ2-1 and V is TRBV5-1; 9 nucleotides match TRBD2. V lost 0 bases, J lost 8 bases, and 6 bases stayed unmatched. The CDR3 is 15 amino acids. Germline assignment: CDR1 SGHRS and CDR2 YFSETQ. DNA of the CDR3: TGCGCCAGCAGCTTGGGCGCGGGAGGGCCGGATGAGCAGTTCTTC. Translated: CASSLGAGGPDEQFF.

The V gene is TRBV6-1, the J gene TRBJ1-5; D unresolved. From germline, CDR1 is MNHNS and CDR2 SASEGT. The V end lost 3 bases, the J end lost 0 bases, and 3 bases lay between the germline ends. This CDR3 is built from 13 residues. This chain's CDR3 is CASSDYSNQPQHF. The CDR3 DNA follows: TGTGCCAGCAGTGACTATAGCAATCAGCCCCAGCATTTT.

The J gene is TRBJ2-3, the V gene TRBV6-5; D gene ambiguous. With 0 bases removed from V and 2 bases from J, the gap between germline ends came to 6 bases. The germline V gene encodes CDR1 MNHEY and CDR2 SVGAGI. This CDR3 contains 14 residues. This chain's CDR3 is CASSYSPHTDTQYF. CDR3 nucleotide sequence: TGTGCCAGCAGTTACTCCCCCCACACAGATACGCAGTATTTT.

This clone was counted a single time. The chain uses TRBV29-1 and TRBJ1-1; a weak D match, TRBD1 (5 bases). The germline CDR1 and CDR2 sequences are SQVTM and ANQGSEA. Trimming stripped 3 bases from V and 1 base from J, with 12 bases between. The CDR3 loop spans 14 amino acids. CDR3 protein: CSVDRAGGNTEAFF. The CDR3, as DNA: TGCAGCGTTGACAGGGCTGGGGGGAACACTGAAGCTTTCTTT.